A selection of T cell receptor beta chains follows, all from one sample in a study of blood T cell repertoires in COVID-19. Sequenced by immunoSEQ multiplex PCR; TCRdb stores in-frame clones only, minus some. Of over 350,000 clones in the sample, around nine tenths were seen once. Material for sequencing was peripheral blood. These receptors all stem from a woman in her 30s with acute or convalescent COVID-19. Both conserved end residues are part of each CDR3. Fields, in order: CDR3 length, V gene, J gene, CDR3 protein.

>14|TRBV7-6|TRBJ1-6
CASSLSTGDSPLHF
>14|TRBV5-1|TRBJ2-5
CASSFGGAEETQYF
>13|TRBV5-1|TRBJ2-3
CASSVRGEDTQYF
>12|TRBV30|TRBJ1-1
CALERQSTEAFF
>15|TRBV28|TRBJ1-2
CASSTGTGWGYGYTF
>12|TRBV2|TRBJ1-2
CASGAQDHGYTF
>16|TRBV19|TRBJ2-1
CASSIPDRVSYNEQFF
>14|TRBV5-4|TRBJ2-7
CASSPGQGAYEQYF
>11|TRBV30|TRBJ1-1
CAWSVRYEAFF
>15|TRBV11-1|TRBJ1-3
CASSSEQGDRNTIYF
>14|TRBV10-3|TRBJ1-1
CAISESDINTEAFF
>14|TRBV6-5|TRBJ1-1
CASMGGGRYAEAFF
>15|TRBV10-3|TRBJ2-2
CAISVLQGSTGELFF
>12|TRBV18|TRBJ1-1
CASSRGGTEAFF
>10|TRBV28|TRBJ1-1
CASSSSGAFF
>15|TRBV5-6|TRBJ1-2
CASRTQGSANYGYTF
>14|TRBV15|TRBJ1-2
CATSLELSDYGYTF
>12|TRBV29-1|TRBJ2-3
CSVDSSADTQYF
>16|TRBV5-4|TRBJ2-5
CASSLPTSGVQETQYF
>15|TRBV10-3|TRBJ2-7
CAISESWQGSGEQYF
>17|TRBV4-1|TRBJ2-2
CASSQDPPSGAGGELFF
>14|TRBV6-5|TRBJ1-4
CASRPTGGSEKLFF
>16|TRBV9|TRBJ2-7
CASSPSGGTSGGEQYF
>15|TRBV28|TRBJ2-7
CASSFQLAGHYEQYF
>13|TRBV2|TRBJ1-4
CASRYRVREKLFF
>15|TRBV9|TRBJ2-7
CASSVGTGVPYEQYF
>12|TRBV12-2|TRBJ1-1
CASRFCGTEAFF
>17|TRBV11-3|TRBJ2-2
CASSHRQSGGAPGELFF
>12|TRBV29-1|TRBJ2-7
CSVRQGPYEQYF
>19|TRBV7-8|TRBJ2-7
CASSLGSGTSGVSSYEQYF
>17|TRBV9|TRBJ2-7
CASSAGTSGTGVYEQYF
>13|TRBV27|TRBJ2-1
CASRGLAGNEQFF
>13|TRBV2|TRBJ1-2
CASTGQTYYGYTF
>15|TRBV28|TRBJ2-3
CASSLGQGAGDTQYF
>15|TRBV7-3|TRBJ1-6
CASSRTGANNSPLHF
>13|TRBV24-1|TRBJ2-1
CATSDYPRDEQFF
>16|TRBV5-6|TRBJ2-7
CASSVGTGGTVLEQYF
>14|TRBV14|TRBJ2-7
CASSQGSLRGEQYF
>15|TRBV30|TRBJ1-4
CAWSPYSGAGEKLFF
>15|TRBV4-1|TRBJ2-7
CASSPITSGGDEQYF
>15|TRBV10-3|TRBJ1-1
CAISEISVADTEAFF
>15|TRBV27|TRBJ2-1
CASSFRLAGGREQFF
>13|TRBV4-1|TRBJ1-4
CASSLNRAEKLFF
>14|TRBV18|TRBJ1-4
CASSRQPVNEKLFF
>17|TRBV18|TRBJ2-4
CASSPLARALAKNIQYF
>15|TRBV18|TRBJ2-7
CASSQVIGESYEQYF
>16|TRBV27|TRBJ2-7
CASSSKNRVQYSEQYF
>15|TRBV3-1/TRBV3-2|TRBJ2-7
CASTFTSGGSYEQYF
>16|TRBV5-4|TRBJ2-5
CASSRPGRGGVETQYF
>14|TRBV19|TRBJ1-1
CASRRGRINTEAFF
>15|TRBV6-5|TRBJ1-4
CASSNAGAKWEKLFF
>14|TRBV7-9|TRBJ1-4
CASSLDRAGEKLFF
>15|TRBV6-5|TRBJ1-5
CASRPTPYSNQPQHF
>14|TRBV11-2|TRBJ2-1
CASSFTGGRVEQFF